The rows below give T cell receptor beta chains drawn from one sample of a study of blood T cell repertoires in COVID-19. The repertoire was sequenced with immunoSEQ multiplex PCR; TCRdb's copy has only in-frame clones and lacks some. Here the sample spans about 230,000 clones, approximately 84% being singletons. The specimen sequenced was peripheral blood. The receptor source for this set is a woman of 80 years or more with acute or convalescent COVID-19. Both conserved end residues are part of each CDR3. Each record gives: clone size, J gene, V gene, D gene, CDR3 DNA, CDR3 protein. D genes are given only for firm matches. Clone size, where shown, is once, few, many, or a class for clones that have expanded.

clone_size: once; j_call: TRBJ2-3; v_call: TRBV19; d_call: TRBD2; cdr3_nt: TGTGCCAGTAGTATTGGAGGGAGGGCAGATACGCAGTATTTT; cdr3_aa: CASSIGGRADTQYF
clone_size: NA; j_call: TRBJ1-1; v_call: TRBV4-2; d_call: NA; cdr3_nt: TGTGCCAGCAGCCAAGGTGCGGTGGTCGGTATGAACACTGAAGCTTTCTTT; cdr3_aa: CASSQGAVVGMNTEAFF
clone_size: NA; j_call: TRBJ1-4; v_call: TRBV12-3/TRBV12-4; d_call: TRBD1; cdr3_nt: TGTGCCAGCAGTCCAGGGACAGGGAGAAAACTGTTTTTT; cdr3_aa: CASSPGTGRKLFF
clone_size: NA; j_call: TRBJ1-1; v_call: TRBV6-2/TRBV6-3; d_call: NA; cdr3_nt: TGTGCCAGCAGTTCCGGAGGAACTGAAGCTTTCTTT; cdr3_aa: CASSSGGTEAFF
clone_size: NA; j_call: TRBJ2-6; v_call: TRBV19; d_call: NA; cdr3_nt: TGTGCCAGTAGTATAATCAGCTCTGGGGCCAACGTCCTGACTTTC; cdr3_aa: CASSIISSGANVLTF
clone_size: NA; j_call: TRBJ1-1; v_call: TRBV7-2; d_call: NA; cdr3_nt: TGTGCCAGCAGCTTTTCCAGGGGTACTGAAGCTTTCTTT; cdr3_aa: CASSFSRGTEAFF
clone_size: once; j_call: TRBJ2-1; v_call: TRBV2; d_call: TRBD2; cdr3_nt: TGTGCCAGCAGTGTGATGCTAGCGGCCAATGAGCAGTTCTTC; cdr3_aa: CASSVMLAANEQFF
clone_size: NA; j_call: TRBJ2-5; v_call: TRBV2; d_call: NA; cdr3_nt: TGTGCCAGCAGTATCAAAGAGACCCAGTACTTC; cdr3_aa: CASSIKETQYF
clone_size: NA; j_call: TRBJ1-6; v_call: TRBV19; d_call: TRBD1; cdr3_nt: TGTGCCAGTGGTGGACAGGGGGCGTTACGCTCCTATAATTCACCCCTCCACTTT; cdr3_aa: CASGGQGALRSYNSPLHF
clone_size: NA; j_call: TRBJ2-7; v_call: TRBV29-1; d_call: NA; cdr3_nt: TGCAGCGTTGGGCAGGCCACCCCGGAGTACTTC; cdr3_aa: CSVGQATPEYF
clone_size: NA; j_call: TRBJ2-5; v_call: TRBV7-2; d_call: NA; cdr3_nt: TGTGCCAGCAGGTCGCCTGGGACTTCTGTGGAGACCCAGTACTTC; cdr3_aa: CASRSPGTSVETQYF
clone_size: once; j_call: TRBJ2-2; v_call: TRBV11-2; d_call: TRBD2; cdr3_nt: TGTGCCAGCAGCTCCTACCTACTAGCGGGGAACACCGGGGAGCTGTTTTTT; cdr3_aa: CASSSYLLAGNTGELFF
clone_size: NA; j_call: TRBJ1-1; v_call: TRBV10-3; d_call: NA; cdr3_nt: TGTGCGCCCGGAGGGGAAGCTTTCTTT; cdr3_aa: CAPGGEAFF
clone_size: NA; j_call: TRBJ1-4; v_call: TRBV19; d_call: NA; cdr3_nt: TGTGCCAGTAGTATGGGCAGCCATAATGAAAAACTGTTTTTT; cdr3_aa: CASSMGSHNEKLFF
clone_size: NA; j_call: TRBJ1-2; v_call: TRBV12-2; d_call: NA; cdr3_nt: TGTGCAAGTCGCTTAGTATTCTACGGCTACACCTTC; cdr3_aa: CASRLVFYGYTF
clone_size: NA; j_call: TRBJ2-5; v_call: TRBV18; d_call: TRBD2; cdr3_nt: TGTGCCAGCTCCCAAGCGGGACAAGAGACCCAGTACTTC; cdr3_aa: CASSQAGQETQYF
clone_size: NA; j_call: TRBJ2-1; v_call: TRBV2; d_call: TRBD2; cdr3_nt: TGTGCCAGCAGCGGGCCACGGTGGGAGCGGGGCAATGAGCAGTTCTTC; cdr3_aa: CASSGPRWERGNEQFF
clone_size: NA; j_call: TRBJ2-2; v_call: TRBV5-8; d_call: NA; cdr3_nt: TGTGCCAGCAGCTTGGAAAGGTCGACAGGGAACACCGGGGAGCTGTTTTTT; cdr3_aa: CASSLERSTGNTGELFF
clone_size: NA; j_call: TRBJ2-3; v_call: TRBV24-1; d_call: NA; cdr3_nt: TGTGCCACCTCTGGGGGGGCCGAGGCAGATACGCAGTATTTT; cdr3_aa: CATSGGAEADTQYF
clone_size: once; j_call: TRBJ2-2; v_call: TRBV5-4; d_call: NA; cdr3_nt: TGTGCCAGCAGCTTGCAAAACACCGGGGAGCTGTTTTTT; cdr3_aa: CASSLQNTGELFF
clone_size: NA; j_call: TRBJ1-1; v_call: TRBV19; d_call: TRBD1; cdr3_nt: TGTGCCAGTACCGGGACAGGGAGATCTGAAGCTTTCTTT; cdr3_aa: CASTGTGRSEAFF
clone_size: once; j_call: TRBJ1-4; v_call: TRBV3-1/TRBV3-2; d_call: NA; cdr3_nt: TGTGCCAGCAGCCAAATGACAGCAACTAATGAAAAACTGTTTTTT; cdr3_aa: CASSQMTATNEKLFF
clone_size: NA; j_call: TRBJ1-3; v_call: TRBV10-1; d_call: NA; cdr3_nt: TGCGCTCAGCGTGGGGGGGCTGGAGACACCATATATTTT; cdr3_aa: CAQRGGAGDTIYF
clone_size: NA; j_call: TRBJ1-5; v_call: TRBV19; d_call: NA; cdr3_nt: TGTGCCAGTAGCCAGGGGTACAATCAGCCCCAGCATTTT; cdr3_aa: CASSQGYNQPQHF
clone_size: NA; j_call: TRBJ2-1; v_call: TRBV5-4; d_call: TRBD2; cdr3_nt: TGTGCCAGCAGCCCCGGGGGGAGGGACAATGAGCAGTTCTTC; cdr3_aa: CASSPGGRDNEQFF
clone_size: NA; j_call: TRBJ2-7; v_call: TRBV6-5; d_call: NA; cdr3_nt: TGTGCCAGCATTCGTGAGAGAGGCTCCTACGAGCAGTACTTC; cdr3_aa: CASIRERGSYEQYF